These T cell receptor beta chains were read from a single sample in a study of T cell responses to AZD1222 COVID-19 vaccine. Measured with immunoSEQ multiplex PCR; TCRdb has only the in-frame clones, and not every one. The data hold around 140,000 clones, with over 90% observed a single time. Sequenced here: peripheral blood, sampled on day 0 of AZD1222 vaccination. These receptors all stem from an adult in good health. CDR3s include the opening cysteine and the closing phenylalanine or tryptophan. The order of the fields is D gene, J gene, V gene, clone size, CDR3 DNA, CDR3 protein. The D gene is left open where the match is weak. Clone size, where shown, is once, few, many, or a class for clones that have expanded.

D gene: .; J gene: TRBJ2-5; V gene: TRBV4-1; clone size: once; CDR3 DNA: TGCGCCAGCAGCCGTGACGGGGTTGGGGAGACCCAGTACTTC; CDR3 protein: CASSRDGVGETQYF
D gene: .; J gene: TRBJ1-5; V gene: TRBV2; clone size: .; CDR3 DNA: TGTGCCAGCCGGGACACCAATCAGCCCCAGCATTTT; CDR3 protein: CASRDTNQPQHF
D gene: .; J gene: TRBJ1-1; V gene: TRBV19; clone size: .; CDR3 DNA: TGTGCCAGTAGTATCGAGGGGATGAACACTGAAGCTTTCTTT; CDR3 protein: CASSIEGMNTEAFF
D gene: .; J gene: TRBJ1-4; V gene: TRBV6-2/TRBV6-3; clone size: .; CDR3 DNA: TGTGCCAGCAGTTACGGCCCGGCAACTAATGAAAAACTGTTTTTT; CDR3 protein: CASSYGPATNEKLFF
D gene: .; J gene: TRBJ2-1; V gene: TRBV3-1/TRBV3-2; clone size: .; CDR3 DNA: TGTGCCAGCAGCCAAGTAATGAATGAGCAGTTCTTC; CDR3 protein: CASSQVMNEQFF
D gene: .; J gene: TRBJ2-1; V gene: TRBV3-1/TRBV3-2; clone size: .; CDR3 DNA: TGTGCCAGCAGGGACACACGGGGGAATGAGCAGTTCTTC; CDR3 protein: CASRDTRGNEQFF
D gene: .; J gene: TRBJ1-2; V gene: TRBV29-1; clone size: .; CDR3 DNA: TGCAGCGTTGTAGGTGACCCCCCCCTCGGCTACACCTTC; CDR3 protein: CSVVGDPPLGYTF
D gene: TRBD2; J gene: TRBJ2-3; V gene: TRBV30; clone size: .; CDR3 DNA: TGTGCCTGGAGCAGGGCGGGGGAGGTCGCAGATACGCAGTATTTT; CDR3 protein: CAWSRAGEVADTQYF
D gene: .; J gene: TRBJ2-7; V gene: TRBV29-1; clone size: .; CDR3 DNA: TGCAGCGTTGAACTACAGAAGAAATTCTCCTACGAGCAGTACTTC; CDR3 protein: CSVELQKKFSYEQYF
D gene: .; J gene: TRBJ1-5; V gene: TRBV7-9; clone size: .; CDR3 DNA: TGTGCCAGCAGCTTAGCAACCAATCAGCCCCAGCATTTT; CDR3 protein: CASSLATNQPQHF
D gene: .; J gene: TRBJ1-1; V gene: TRBV5-1; clone size: .; CDR3 DNA: TGCGCCAGCAGTTCCGGGACGGCTAACACTGAAGCTTTCTTT; CDR3 protein: CASSSGTANTEAFF
D gene: TRBD2; J gene: TRBJ2-7; V gene: TRBV6-5; clone size: .; CDR3 DNA: TGTGCCAGCGGAGGGAGGCGGGGGTCCTACGAGCAGTACTTC; CDR3 protein: CASGGRRGSYEQYF
D gene: .; J gene: TRBJ1-5; V gene: TRBV18; clone size: .; CDR3 DNA: TGTGCCAGCTCACCAAATGGTCCCCAGGGTAGTCAGCCCCAGCATTTT; CDR3 protein: CASSPNGPQGSQPQHF
D gene: TRBD1; J gene: TRBJ2-7; V gene: TRBV12-3/TRBV12-4; clone size: .; CDR3 DNA: TGTGCCAGCAGCCAGGACAGGGGGTACGAGCAGTACTTC; CDR3 protein: CASSQDRGYEQYF
D gene: .; J gene: TRBJ1-3; V gene: TRBV4-3; clone size: .; CDR3 DNA: TGCGCCAGCAGCCAAGATACGTACAGCTCTGGAAACACCATATATTTT; CDR3 protein: CASSQDTYSSGNTIYF
D gene: .; J gene: TRBJ1-4; V gene: TRBV18; clone size: .; CDR3 DNA: TGTGCCAGCTCAAGTATCGGGACACCCTCGGATAATGAAAAACTGTTTTTT; CDR3 protein: CASSSIGTPSDNEKLFF
D gene: .; J gene: TRBJ2-5; V gene: TRBV19; clone size: .; CDR3 DNA: TGTGCCAGTAGTATAGGTCTTCTCATTGGGGAGACCCAGTACTTC; CDR3 protein: CASSIGLLIGETQYF
D gene: .; J gene: TRBJ1-1; V gene: TRBV5-1; clone size: .; CDR3 DNA: TGCGCCAGCAGGGGGACATTCGCGAACACTGAAGCTTTCTTT; CDR3 protein: CASRGTFANTEAFF